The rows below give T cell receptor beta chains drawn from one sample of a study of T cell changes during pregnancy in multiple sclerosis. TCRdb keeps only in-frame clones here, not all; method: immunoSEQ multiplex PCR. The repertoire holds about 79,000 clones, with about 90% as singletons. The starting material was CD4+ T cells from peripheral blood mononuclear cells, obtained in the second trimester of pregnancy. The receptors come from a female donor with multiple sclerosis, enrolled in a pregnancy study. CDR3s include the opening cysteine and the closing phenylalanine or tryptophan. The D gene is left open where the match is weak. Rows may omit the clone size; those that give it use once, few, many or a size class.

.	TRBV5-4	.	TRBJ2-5	CASSPGLRETQYF	TGTGCCAGCAGCCCGGGACTTCGCGAGACCCAGTACTTC
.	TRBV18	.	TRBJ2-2	CASSPPRANTGELFF	TGTGCCAGCTCACCACCGAGAGCGAACACCGGGGAGCTGTTTTTT
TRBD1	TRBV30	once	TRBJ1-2	CAWSVGTALGYTF	TGTGCCTGGAGTGTAGGGACAGCGCTCGGCTACACCTTC
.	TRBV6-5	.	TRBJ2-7	CASSYRGRGYEQYF	TGTGCCAGCAGTTACCGGGGGAGAGGGTACGAGCAGTACTTC
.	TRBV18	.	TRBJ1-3	CASSPLPGSGNTIYF	TGTGCCAGCTCACCATTGCCAGGTTCGGGAAACACCATATATTTT
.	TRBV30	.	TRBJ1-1	CAWSVQVNTEAFF	TGTGCCTGGAGTGTACAGGTGAACACTGAAGCTTTCTTT
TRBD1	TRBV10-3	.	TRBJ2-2	CAISVGQGRNTGELFF	TGTGCCATCAGTGTAGGACAGGGGAGGAACACCGGGGAGCTGTTTTTT
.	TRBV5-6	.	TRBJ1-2	CASSIGGYGYTF	TGTGCCAGCAGTATCGGAGGGTATGGCTACACCTTC
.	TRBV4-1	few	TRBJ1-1	CASTGSLVGEAFF	TGCGCCAGCACAGGGTCCTTAGTGGGTGAAGCTTTCTTT
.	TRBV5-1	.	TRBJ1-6	CASSVKQGSPLHF	TGCGCCAGCAGCGTAAAACAGGGCTCACCCCTCCACTTT
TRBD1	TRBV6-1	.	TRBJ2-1	CASSEASSGFGRGFRNEQFF	TGTGCCAGCAGTGAAGCCTCCTCGGGTTTCGGCAGGGGGTTTCGCAATGAGCAGTTCTTC
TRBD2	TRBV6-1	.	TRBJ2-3	CASSEYPAGSTDTQYF	TGTGCCAGCAGTGAATACCCAGCGGGAAGCACAGATACGCAGTATTTT
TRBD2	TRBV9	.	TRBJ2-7	CASSATSGRSEQYF	TGTGCCAGCAGCGCGACTAGCGGGAGGTCGGAGCAGTACTTC
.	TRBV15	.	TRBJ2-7	CATSRVRAYEQYF	TGTGCCACCAGCAGGGTGCGCGCCTACGAGCAGTACTTC
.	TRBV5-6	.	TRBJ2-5	CASSLEETQYF	TGTGCCAGCAGCTTAGAGGAGACCCAGTACTTC
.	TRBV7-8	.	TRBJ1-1	CASSLDKNTEAFF	TGTGCCAGCAGCCTCGACAAGAACACTGAAGCTTTCTTT
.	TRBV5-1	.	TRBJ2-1	CASTVLGGPMYNEQFF	TGCGCCAGCACCGTACTCGGGGGGCCGATGTACAATGAGCAGTTCTTC
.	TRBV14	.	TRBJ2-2	CASSQDRSGELFF	TGTGCCAGCAGCCAAGATCGGTCCGGGGAGCTGTTTTTT
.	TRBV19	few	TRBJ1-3	CASRSAGTGGNTIYF	TGTGCCAGTAGATCGGCGGGGACGGGAGGAAACACCATATATTTT
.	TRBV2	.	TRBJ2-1	CASRARWLTVYNEQFF	TGTGCCAGCAGGGCCCGTTGGTTAACAGTCTACAATGAGCAGTTCTTC
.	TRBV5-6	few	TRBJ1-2	CASSLAVYGYTF	TGTGCCAGCAGCTTGGCCGTGTATGGCTACACCTTC
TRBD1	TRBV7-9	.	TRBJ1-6	CASSLGDRDNSPLHF	TGTGCCAGCAGCTTGGGGGACAGGGACAATTCACCCCTCCACTTT
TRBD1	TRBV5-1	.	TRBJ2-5	CASGDRGGTQYF	TGCGCCAGCGGCGACAGGGGGGGGACCCAGTACTTC
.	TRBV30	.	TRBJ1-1	CAWSKLRQGPTEAFF	TGTGCCTGGAGCAAGTTACGTCAGGGGCCCACTGAAGCTTTCTTT
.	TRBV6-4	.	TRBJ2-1	CASSVRSGLSYNEQFF	TGTGCCAGCAGTGTTCGGTCGGGACTGTCCTACAATGAGCAGTTCTTC
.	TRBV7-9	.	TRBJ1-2	CASSLATEANYGYTF	TGTGCCAGCAGCTTAGCGACGGAAGCGAACTATGGCTACACCTTC
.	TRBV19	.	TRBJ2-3	CASTRRDSPTDTQYF	TGTGCCTCCACACGGCGGGACAGTCCCACAGATACGCAGTATTTT
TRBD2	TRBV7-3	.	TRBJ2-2	CASSASGNGELFF	TGTGCCAGCAGCGCTAGCGGGAACGGGGAGCTGTTTTTT
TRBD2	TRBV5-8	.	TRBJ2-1	CASMVSSGGPNVRDEQFF	TGTGCCAGCATGGTGTCTAGCGGGGGCCCCAACGTTAGGGATGAGCAGTTCTTC
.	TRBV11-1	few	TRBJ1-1	CASSPDLTNTEAFF	TGTGCCAGCAGCCCCGATCTCACAAACACTGAAGCTTTCTTT
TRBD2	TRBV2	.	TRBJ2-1	CASRGLAGGANEQFF	TGTGCCAGCAGAGGACTAGCGGGGGGCGCAAATGAGCAGTTCTTC
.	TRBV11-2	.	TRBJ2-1	CASRRTANNEQFF	TGTGCCAGCAGACGGACAGCGAACAATGAGCAGTTCTTC
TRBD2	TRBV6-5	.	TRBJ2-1	CASSYVAGGYNEQFF	TGTGCCAGCAGTTACGTAGCGGGAGGTTACAATGAGCAGTTCTTC
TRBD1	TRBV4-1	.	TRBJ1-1	CASSRLGQGLNTEAFF	TGCGCCAGCAGCCGCCTCGGACAGGGGCTGAACACTGAAGCTTTCTTT
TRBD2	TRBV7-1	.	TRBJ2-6	CASSSYPIPSSTSGRLSGANVLTF	TGTGCCAGCAGCTCCTATCCCATCCCCTCTTCGACTAGCGGGAGACTCTCTGGGGCCAACGTCCTGACTTTC
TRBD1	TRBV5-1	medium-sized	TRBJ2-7	CASSPGTGGYEQYF	TGCGCCAGCAGCCCTGGGACAGGGGGGTACGAGCAGTACTTC
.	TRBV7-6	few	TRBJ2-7	CASSLGSQGVIDEQYF	TGTGCCAGCAGCTTAGGAAGCCAAGGGGTGATCGACGAGCAGTACTTC